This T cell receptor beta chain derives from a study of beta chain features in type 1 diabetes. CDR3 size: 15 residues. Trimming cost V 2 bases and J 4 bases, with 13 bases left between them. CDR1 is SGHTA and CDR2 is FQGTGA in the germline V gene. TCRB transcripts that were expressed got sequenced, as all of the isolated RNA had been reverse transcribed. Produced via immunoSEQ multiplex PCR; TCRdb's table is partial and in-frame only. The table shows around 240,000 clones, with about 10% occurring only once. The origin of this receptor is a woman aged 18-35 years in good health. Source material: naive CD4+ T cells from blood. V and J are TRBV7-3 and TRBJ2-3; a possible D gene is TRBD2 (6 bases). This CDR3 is CASSLRRDGADTQYF. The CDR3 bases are TGTGCCAGCAGCTTACGGAGGGATGGGGCAGATACGCAGTATTTT.